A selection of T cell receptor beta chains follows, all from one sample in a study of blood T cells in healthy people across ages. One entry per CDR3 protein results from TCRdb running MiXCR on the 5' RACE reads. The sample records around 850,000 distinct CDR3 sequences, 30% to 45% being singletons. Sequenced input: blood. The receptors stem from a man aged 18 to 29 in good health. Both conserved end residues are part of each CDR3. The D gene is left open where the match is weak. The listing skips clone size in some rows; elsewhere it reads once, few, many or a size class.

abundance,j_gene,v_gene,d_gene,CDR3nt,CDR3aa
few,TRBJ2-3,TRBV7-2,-,TGTGCCAGCAGCTACGACCCAAACACAGATACGCAGTATTTT,CASSYDPNTDTQYF
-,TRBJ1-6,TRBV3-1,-,TGTGCCAGCAGCCCGCAATCCCATTCACCTCTCCACTTT,CASSPQSHSPLHF
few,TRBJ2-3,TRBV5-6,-,TGTGCCAGCAGCTTGGTCTGGCAGGGAGTTCGTAAAGATACGCAGTATTTT,CASSLVWQGVRKDTQYF
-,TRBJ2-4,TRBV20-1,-,TGCAGTGCTAGAGATGGGCCGGTCAAAAACATTCAGTACTTC,CSARDGPVKNIQYF
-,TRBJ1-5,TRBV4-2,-,TGTGCCGGCAGCCAAGGCAGGGGTCAGCCCCAGCATTTT,CAGSQGRGQPQHF
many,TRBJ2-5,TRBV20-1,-,TGCAGTGCTACCCAGGGAGTACAAGAGACCCAGTACTTC,CSATQGVQETQYF
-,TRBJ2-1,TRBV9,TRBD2,TGTGCCAGCAGCGCCCTACCAGCGGGGTTCAGCTCCTACAATGAACAGTTCTTC,CASSALPAGFSSYNEQFF
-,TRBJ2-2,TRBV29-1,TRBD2,TGCAGCGTTGAAGATCGGGGGGGCTTGAACACCGGGGAGCTGTTTTTT,CSVEDRGGLNTGELFF
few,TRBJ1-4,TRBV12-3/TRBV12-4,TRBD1,TGTGCCAGCAGTTTATCCCGGGGACAGGGAACTAATGAAAAACTGTTTTTT,CASSLSRGQGTNEKLFF
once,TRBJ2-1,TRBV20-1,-,TGCAGTGCTAGAGTTGACCCGAGCTCCTACAATGAGCAGTTCTTC,CSARVDPSSYNEQFF
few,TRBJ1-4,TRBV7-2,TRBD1,TGTGCCAGCAGCTTAGACCCAGGGGGTAATGAAAAACTGTTTTTT,CASSLDPGGNEKLFF
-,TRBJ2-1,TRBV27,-,TGTGCCAGCAGGGAGAGATGGGGTAGCTCCTACAATGAGCAGTTCTTC,CASRERWGSSYNEQFF
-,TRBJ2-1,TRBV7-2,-,TGTGCCAGCAGCTCAAGTGGCAGCCTAAACTACAATGAGCAGTTCTTC,CASSSSGSLNYNEQFF
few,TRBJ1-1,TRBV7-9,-,TGTGCCAGCAGCTCACAGGGATATGATACTGAAGCTTTCTTT,CASSSQGYDTEAFF
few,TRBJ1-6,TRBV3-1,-,TGTGCCAGCAGCCAAGCGCCCACAAATTCACCCCTCCACTTT,CASSQAPTNSPLHF
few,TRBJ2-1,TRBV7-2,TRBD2,TGTGCCAGCAGCTTAGTCCCAAGGACTAGCGGGGGGGAGGGTGAGCAGTTCTTC,CASSLVPRTSGGEGEQFF
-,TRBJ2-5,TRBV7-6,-,TGTGCCAGCAGCCGTGGCCAGGGTCCTCAAGAGACCCAGTACTTC,CASSRGQGPQETQYF
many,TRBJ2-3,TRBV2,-,TGTGCCAGCCCAAGTGGGGCAGATACGCAGTATTTT,CASPSGADTQYF
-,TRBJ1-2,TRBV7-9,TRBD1,TGTGCCAGCAGCTTTGGCGCGGGGGGGAGGGACAGCGGCATTGGCTACACCTTC,CASSFGAGGRDSGIGYTF
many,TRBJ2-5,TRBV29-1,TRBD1,TGCTGCGGACAGGGGAATGAGCAGTACTTC,CCGQGNEQYF
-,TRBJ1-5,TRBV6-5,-,TGTGCCGGCAGTTACAACGAAGGGGAGCAGCCCCAGCATTTT,CAGSYNEGEQPQHF
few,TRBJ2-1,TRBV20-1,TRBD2,TGCAGTGCTGAGGGACTAGCGGGGGGTCATAGCTCCTACAATGAGCAGTTCTTC,CSAEGLAGGHSSYNEQFF
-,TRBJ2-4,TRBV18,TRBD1,TGTGCCAGCTCACCAAAGGCAGGGGGCAGGAAAAACAGTCAGTACTTC,CASSPKAGGRKNSQYF
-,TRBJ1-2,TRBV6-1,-,TGTGCCAGCAGTGAAGGGGGTTTATACGGCTACACCTTC,CASSEGGLYGYTF
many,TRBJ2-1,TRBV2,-,TGTGCCAGCAGTGCTGACAATGAGCAGTTCTTC,CASSADNEQFF
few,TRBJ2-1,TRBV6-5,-,TGTACCAGCAGTTACTCATGGCCGAACTACAATGAGCAGTTCTTC,CTSSYSWPNYNEQFF
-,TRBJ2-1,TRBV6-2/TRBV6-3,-,TGTGCCAGCAGTTACTCGACGCATCGCGGACGCTACAATGAGCAGTTCTTC,CASSYSTHRGRYNEQFF
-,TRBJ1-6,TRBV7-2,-,TGTGCCAGCAGCTTAATCGCGACAGAGGGTTCACCCCTCCACTTT,CASSLIATEGSPLHF
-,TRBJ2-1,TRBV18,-,TGTGCCAGCTCACCAGAGTCAACAGGGAGTGAGCAGTTCTTC,CASSPESTGSEQFF
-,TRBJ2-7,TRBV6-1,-,TGTGCCAGCCGAACCGGCCGGGACGAGCAGTACTTC,CASRTGRDEQYF
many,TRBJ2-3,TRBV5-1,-,TGCGCCAGCAGCCCCGACGGGGTATTTGCAGATACGCAGTATTTT,CASSPDGVFADTQYF
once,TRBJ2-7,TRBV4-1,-,TGCGCCAGCAGCCCTACTACCGAGATTAGCTCCTACAATAAGCAGTACTTC,CASSPTTEISSYNKQYF
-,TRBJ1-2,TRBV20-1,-,TGCAGTGCTAGTGTTCCGGGAAACTATGGCTACACCTTC,CSASVPGNYGYTF
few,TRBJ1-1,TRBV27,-,TGTGCCAGCAGCCCAGGACCCCTGGGGACTGAAGCTTTCTTT,CASSPGPLGTEAFF